The 28 T cell receptor beta chains in this list originate from one sample, sequenced in a study of cytomegalovirus exposure and HLA in healthy donors. Use of 60 Vbeta and 13 Jbeta primers characterized the PCR. The method was immunoSEQ multiplex PCR; TCRdb's version includes in-frame clones alone and lacks a portion of them. Seen here are about 120,000 clones, over 15% observed once, and the top ten hold roughly 2%. Sequencing used PBMCs. These receptors were taken from a woman between 18 and 29 years old in good health and CMV-seronegative.

The CDR3 nucleotides read TGTGCCAGCACCGAGGGGGATTTGAACAATCAGCCCCAGCATTTT. As protein: CASTEGDLNNQPQHF. V gene TRBV6-1 combines with J gene TRBJ1-5; tentatively, D is TRBD1 (6 bases). Germline CDR1 and CDR2: MNHNS and SASEGT. V lost 7 bases and J 3 bases, leaving 16 bases between the germline ends. The CDR3 totals 15 residues.

The CDR3 nucleotides are TGTGCCAGCACCATACAGGGCCTTAATGAAAAACTGTTTTTT. The encoded protein is CASTIQGLNEKLFF. V usage is TRBV28 and J usage is TRBJ1-4; D might be TRBD1 (6 bases). This CDR3 is 14 amino acids long. V lost 7 bases, J lost 4 bases, and 13 bases lay in between. Germline V gene lookup returns CDR1 MDHEN and CDR2 SYDVKM.

The chain recombines TRBV9 with TRBJ1-2; the D gene is possibly TRBD1 (5 bases). CDR1 and CDR2 from the germline V gene are SGDLS and YYNGEE. Deletions cut 3 bases from V and 4 bases from J, with 10 bases between. The CDR3 has 13 amino acids. The CDR3 DNA reads TGTGCCAGCAGCGCCGGACACAGCTATGGCTACACCTTC. Encoded protein: CASSAGHSYGYTF.

The J gene is TRBJ1-2, the V gene TRBV6-1; the match to TRBD1 covers 9 bases. The CDR3 is made up of 14 amino acids. The germline CDR1 and CDR2 sequences are MNHNS and SASEGT. V lost 4 bases, J lost 4 bases, and 4 bases stayed unmatched. This CDR3 reads CASSGGDRVYGYTF. The CDR3 DNA follows: TGTGCCAGCAGTGGCGGGGACAGGGTCTATGGCTACACCTTC.

This clone was seen a few times. The rearrangement links TRBV11-2 to TRBJ2-4; 7 bases are a match to TRBD1. The germline V gene encodes CDR1 SGHAT and CDR2 FQNNGV. The CDR3 length is 16 residues. Unmatched junction bases numbered 12, after V lost 1 base and J lost 9 bases. Here the CDR3 DNA reads TGTGCCAGCAGCTTAGGAGGGGGCAGGAACTTGGGCATTCAGTACTTC. Its protein product is CASSLGGGRNLGIQYF.

There are a few counts of this clone. The chain has TRBV6-5 and TRBJ2-7, with 8 bases fitting TRBD2. The germline V gene has CDR1 MNHEY and CDR2 SVGAGI. The CDR3 covers 15 residues. V was clipped by 2 bases and J by 4 bases; unmatched bases: 7. The CDR3 sequence: CASSYGPRGGYEQYF. The CDR3 DNA reads as TGTGCCAGCAGTTACGGGCCCCGGGGGGGGTACGAGCAGTACTTC.

This chain uses TRBV7-3 with TRBJ1-2, with a possible D match to TRBD1 (6 bases). CDR1 is SGHTA and CDR2 is FQGTGA in the germline V gene. The CDR3 has 14 residues. Trimming removed 1 base at V and 7 bases at J, with 13 bases between. Written as DNA, the CDR3 is TGTGCCAGCAGCTTAAGCGGGGGGCCGGGTGGCTACACCTTC. Translated: CASSLSGGPGGYTF.

This clone came up a few times. Other DNA sequences of this sample code for an identical CDR3. The V and J genes are TRBV7-8 and TRBJ1-1, with D maybe TRBD1 (6 bases). Germline CDR1 SGHVS, CDR2 FQNEAQ. Trimming left V 4 bases short and J 7 bases short, with 10 bases between. The CDR3 totals 12 residues. In nucleotides, the CDR3 is TGTGCCAGCAGCTCCCAGGACAGTGAAGCTTTCTTT. Translated: CASSSQDSEAFF.

V and J are TRBV7-2 and TRBJ2-7, with 10 bases aligning to TRBD2. The CDR3 is 15 amino acids. V shed 6 bases and J 5 bases; nucleotides not matched to a gene: 10. Germline-derived CDR1 and CDR2 are SGHTA and FQGNSA. The CDR3 spells CASSHTSGVAHEQYF. The DNA for the CDR3 is TGTGCCAGCAGTCACACTAGCGGGGTAGCCCACGAGCAGTACTTC. Full variable domain (rest looked up from reference TRBV7-2 and TRBJ2-7): GAGVSQSPSNKVTEKGKDVELRCDPISGHTALYWYRQSLGQGLEFLIYFQGNSAPDKSGLPSDRFSAERTGGSVSTLTIQRTQQEDSAVYLCASSHTSGVAHEQYFGPGTRLTVT.

This sequence joins TRBV5-1 and TRBJ2-5, with D possibly being TRBD2 (6 bases). V was clipped by 1 base and J by 2 bases, with 9 bases between them. The germline V gene has CDR1 SGHRS and CDR2 YFSETQ. The CDR3 is made up of 14 amino acids. CDR3 bases: TGCGCCAGCAGCTTGTCCGGGGGTCAAGAGACCCAGTACTTC. It encodes CASSLSGGQETQYF.

This clone turned up a few times. The chain employs TRBV25-1 and TRBJ2-7, with 7 bases fitting TRBD1. The germline CDR1 and CDR2 sequences are MGHDK and SYGVNS. Unmatched junction bases numbered 8, after V lost 7 bases and J lost 2 bases. The length of the CDR3 is 14 residues. CDR3 bases: TGTGCCAGCATCTCAACAGGGGAAACCTACGAGCAGTACTTC. It codes for CASISTGETYEQYF.

This chain links TRBV2 with TRBJ2-7, with TRBD1 matching 10 bases. The CDR3 is made up of 16 amino acids. The V and J ends lost 6 bases and 1 base, in that order; junction bases with no gene match: 9. Germline V CDR1 and CDR2: SNHLY, FYNNEI. This chain's CDR3 is CASRNTGTGVSYEQYF. DNA of the CDR3: TGTGCCAGCAGGAATACCGGGACAGGGGTTTCCTACGAGCAGTACTTC. Supplemented by reference TRBV2 and TRBJ2-7, the full variable domain reads EPEVTQTPSHQVTQMGQEVILRCVPISNHLYFYWYRQILGQKVEFLVSFYNNEISEKSEIFDDQFSVERPDGSNFTLKIRSTKLEDSAMYFCASRNTGTGVSYEQYFGPGTRLTVT.

The rearrangement links TRBV6-1 to TRBJ2-3; D is perhaps TRBD2 (6 bases). The CDR3 runs 15 residues. CDR1 and CDR2 (germline): MNHNS, SASEGT. Deletions cut 6 bases from V and 8 bases from J, with 21 bases between. The DNA for the CDR3 is TGTGCCAGCAGCGCAAAGAGCGACATCGGGGGTACGCAGTATTTT. Translating it yields CASSAKSDIGGTQYF.

There are a few counts of this clone. The chain links TRBV5-4 to TRBJ2-7; TRBD1 agrees at 9 bases. V lost 4 bases to trimming and J lost 3 bases; unmatched junction nucleotides: 5. Germline V gene sequence: CDR1 SGHNT, CDR2 YYREEE (reference sequence). The CDR3 loop spans 14 amino acids. The CDR3 DNA follows: TGTGCCAGCAGCCCGGAGGGACAGGGCTACGAGCAGTACTTC. Encoded protein: CASSPEGQGYEQYF. Drawing the rest from reference TRBV5-4 and TRBJ2-7, the complete variable domain is ETGVTQSPTHLIKTRGQQVTLRCSSQSGHNTVSWYQQALGQGPQFIFQYYREEENGRGNFPPRFSGLQFPNYSSELNVNALELDDSALYLCASSPEGQGYEQYFGPGTRLTVT.

This clone was counted between two and nine times. The rearrangement joins TRBV6-6 to TRBJ2-7; 15 nucleotides align to TRBD2. Germline V gives CDR1 MNHNY, CDR2 SVGAGI (reference sequence). V shed 5 bases, J shed 2 bases, and the junction held 4 bases outside the gene matches. This CDR3 is built from 16 residues. DNA for the CDR3: TGTGCCAGCAGTCATCGGACTAGCGGGGGGGCCTACGAGCAGTACTTC. Amino acids: CASSHRTSGGAYEQYF.

This clone has more than one count but fewer than ten. The chain combines TRBV4-1 with TRBJ2-3; D is possibly TRBD2 (5 bases). Germline V gene data show CDR1 as MGHRA and CDR2 as YSYEKL. Trimming pared 5 bases from V and 6 bases from J, leaving 21 bases between. This CDR3 region has 16 residues. This chain's CDR3 is CASSTQPGSRWDTQYF. CDR3 DNA sequence: TGCGCCAGCAGCACACAGCCGGGATCAAGGTGGGATACGCAGTATTTT.

The V and J genes are TRBV9 and TRBJ1-2; the D is unclear. V was pared by 4 bases and J by 5 bases, with 21 bases between. The CDR3 length is 16 residues. Germline values: CDR1 SGDLS, CDR2 YYNGEE. The DNA for the CDR3 is TGTGCCAGCAGCCCCGGGGTTGTGGACCTTAGGTATGGCTACACCTTC. Translated: CASSPGVVDLRYGYTF.

This clone came up a few times. CDR3 loop: CASASVETQYF. The DNA for the CDR3 is TGTGCCAGCGCTAGCGTCGAGACCCAGTACTTC. The chain carries TRBV25-1 and TRBJ2-5; D is perhaps TRBD2 (6 bases). Trimming stripped 8 bases from V and 5 bases from J, with 9 bases between. The CDR3 has 11 residues. Germline values: CDR1 MGHDK, CDR2 SYGVNS.

This clone was recorded many times. This rearrangement joins TRBV30 to TRBJ1-2; 9 nucleotides match TRBD1. This CDR3 comprises 15 residues. The germline V gene encodes CDR1 GTSNPN and CDR2 SVGIG (reference sequence). J lost 3 bases, V lost 6 bases, and 11 bases had no gene match. CDR3 sequence (DNA): TGTGCCTGCTCCCGGGACAGGGACGGTGACTATGGCTACACCTTC. Translating it yields CACSRDRDGDYGYTF.

V usage is TRBV7-3 and J usage is TRBJ2-2; 7 positions match TRBD2. Germline V lookup: CDR1 SGHTA, CDR2 FQGTGA. The CDR3 contains 16 residues. V lost 3 bases, J lost 5 bases, and 9 bases stayed unmatched. The CDR3 here is CASSFPGGTRTGELFF. The DNA of the CDR3 is TGTGCCAGCAGCTTCCCCGGGGGGACTCGAACCGGGGAGCTGTTTTTT.

This clone has only a few counts. The rearrangement uses TRBV7-8 and TRBJ2-7, with D possibly matching TRBD1 (6 bases). CDR1 and CDR2 from the germline V gene are SGHVS and FQNEAQ. The V end was cut by 7 bases, the J end by 7 bases, with 11 bases between. This CDR3 spans 11 amino acids. CDR3 nucleotide sequence: TGTGCCAGCACCACAGGGTTAGAGCAGTACTTC. Its protein is CASTTGLEQYF. The full variable domain, in which reference TRBV7-8 and TRBJ2-7 provide the parts outside the CDR3, is GAGVSQSPRYKVAKRGQDVALRCDPISGHVSLFWYQQALGQGPEFLTYFQNEAQLDKSGLPSDRFFAERPEGSVSTLKIQRTQQEDSAVYLCASTTGLEQYFGPGTRLTVT.

This chain links TRBV9 with TRBJ1-1; no firm D call. CDR3 size: 13 residues. The V and J ends lost 4 bases and 2 bases respectively, with 9 bases between them. CDR1 is SGDLS, CDR2 YYNGEE, per germline. CDR3 sequence (DNA): TGTGCCAGCAGCTTAGGGAGAAACACTGAAGCTTTCTTT. It encodes CASSLGRNTEAFF.

The rearrangement links TRBV10-1 to TRBJ1-1; a possible D gene is TRBD1 (5 bases). V was trimmed by 2 bases and J by 6 bases, leaving 13 bases between them. Germline CDR1 reads WNHNN; CDR2 reads SYGVQD (reference sequence). This CDR3 has 14 amino acids. CDR3 sequence: CASSERGRDSEAFF. CDR3 DNA sequence: TGCGCCAGCAGTGAGAGAGGCAGGGACTCTGAAGCTTTCTTT.

In its sample, this clone was seen a few times. The gene calls are TRBV29-1 and TRBJ2-3; the D gene is possibly TRBD2 (5 bases). The CDR3 is made up of 13 amino acids. V lost 8 bases to trimming and J lost 1 base, with 13 bases between them. Germline CDR1 and CDR2: SQVTM and ANQGSEA. This CDR3 reads CSLSPGGTDTQYF. The CDR3 DNA sequence: TGCAGCTTGAGCCCCGGGGGCACAGATACGCAGTATTTT.

The rearrangement links TRBV28 to TRBJ2-5; 8 positions match TRBD2. Germline V gene lookup returns CDR1 MDHEN and CDR2 SYDVKM. The CDR3 covers 14 residues. V trimming: 7 bases; J trimming: 7 bases; junction bases outside the gene matches: 11. Written as DNA, the CDR3 is TGTGCCAGCAAACGGGGGGGCCCGCCCGGGACCCAGTACTTC. Its protein is CASKRGGPPGTQYF. The whole variable domain, remainder taken from reference TRBV28 and TRBJ2-5, is DVKVTQSSRYLVKRTGEKVFLECVQDMDHENMFWYRQDPGLGLRLIYFSYDVKMKEKGDIPEGYSVSREKKERFSLILESASTNQTSMYLCASKRGGPPGTQYFGPGTRLLVL.

This clone was seen only a few times. The V call is TRBV6-5, the J call TRBJ1-2; D perhaps matches TRBD1 (5 bases). This CDR3 is 12 amino acids long. V lost 5 bases and J 8 bases, leaving 12 bases between the germline ends. Germline CDR1 and CDR2: MNHEY and SVGAGI. CDR3 loop: CASSTGQGGYTF. In nucleotides, the CDR3 is TGTGCCAGCAGTACCGGACAAGGGGGCTACACCTTC.

This clone has more than one count but fewer than ten. The chain joins TRBV11-2 to TRBJ1-3; D ambiguous. CDR1 and CDR2 from the germline V gene are SGHAT and FQNNGV. Trimming left V 5 bases short and J 0 bases short, with 11 bases between. CDR3 length: 15 amino acids. In nucleotides, the CDR3 is TGTGCCAGCAGCCCGGTATATTACTCTGGAAACACCATATATTTT. Its translation is CASSPVYYSGNTIYF.

This clone was found a few times. The chain carries TRBV27 and TRBJ2-7; 11 bases are shared with TRBD2. After removal of 3 bases from V and 3 bases from J, the junction contained 1 base not matched to a gene. The CDR3 contains 14 residues. Germline-derived CDR1 and CDR2 are MNHEY and SMNVEV (reference sequence). The CDR3, as DNA: TGTGCCAGCAGTTTCACTAGCGGGAGCTACGAGCAGTACTTC. This translates into CASSFTSGSYEQYF.